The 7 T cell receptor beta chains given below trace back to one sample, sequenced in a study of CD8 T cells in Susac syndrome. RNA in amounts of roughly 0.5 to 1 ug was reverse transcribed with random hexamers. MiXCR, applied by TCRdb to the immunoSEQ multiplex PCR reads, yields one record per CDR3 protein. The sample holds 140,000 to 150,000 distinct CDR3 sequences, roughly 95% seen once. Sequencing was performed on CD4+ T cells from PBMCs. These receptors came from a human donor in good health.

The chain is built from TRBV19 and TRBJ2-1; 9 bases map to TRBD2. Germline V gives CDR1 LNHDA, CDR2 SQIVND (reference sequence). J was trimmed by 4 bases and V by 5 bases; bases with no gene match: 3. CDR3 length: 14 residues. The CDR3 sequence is CASSRGRDYNEQFF. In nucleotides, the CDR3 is TGTGCCAGTAGTCGCGGGAGGGATTACAATGAGCAGTTCTTC.

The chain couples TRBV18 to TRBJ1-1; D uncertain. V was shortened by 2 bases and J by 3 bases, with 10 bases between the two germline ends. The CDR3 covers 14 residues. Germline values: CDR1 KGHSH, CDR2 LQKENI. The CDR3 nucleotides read TGTGCCAGCTCACCAATGGTTGTCGACACTGAAGCTTTCTTT. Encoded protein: CASSPMVVDTEAFF.

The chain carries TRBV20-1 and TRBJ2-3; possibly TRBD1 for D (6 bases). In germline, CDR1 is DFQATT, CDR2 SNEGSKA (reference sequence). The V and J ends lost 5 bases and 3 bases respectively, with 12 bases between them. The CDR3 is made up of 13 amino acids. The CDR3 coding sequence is TGCAGTGCTGAGGGGGTAGGGACAGATACGCAGTATTTT. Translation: CSAEGVGTDTQYF.

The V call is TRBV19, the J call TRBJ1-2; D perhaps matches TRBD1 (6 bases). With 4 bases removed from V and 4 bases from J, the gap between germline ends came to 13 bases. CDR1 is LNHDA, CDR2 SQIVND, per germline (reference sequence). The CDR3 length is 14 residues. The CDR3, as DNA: TGTGCCAGTAGTAAACAGACAGGTCTCTATGGCTACACCTTC. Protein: CASSKQTGLYGYTF.

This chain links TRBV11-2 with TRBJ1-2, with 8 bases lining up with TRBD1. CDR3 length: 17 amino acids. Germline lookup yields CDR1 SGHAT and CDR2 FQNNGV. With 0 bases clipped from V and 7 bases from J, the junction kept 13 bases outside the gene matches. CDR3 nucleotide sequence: TGTGCCAGCAGCTTAGAAGGACGGGCGACAGGGGATGGTGGCTACACCTTC. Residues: CASSLEGRATGDGGYTF.

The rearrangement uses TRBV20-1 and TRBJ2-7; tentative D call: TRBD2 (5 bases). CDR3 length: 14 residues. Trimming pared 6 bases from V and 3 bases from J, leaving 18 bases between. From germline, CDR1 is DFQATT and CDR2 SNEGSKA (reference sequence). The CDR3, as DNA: TGCAGTGCCCTCGATCCACGGGGAGACTACGAGCAGTACTTC. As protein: CSALDPRGDYEQYF.

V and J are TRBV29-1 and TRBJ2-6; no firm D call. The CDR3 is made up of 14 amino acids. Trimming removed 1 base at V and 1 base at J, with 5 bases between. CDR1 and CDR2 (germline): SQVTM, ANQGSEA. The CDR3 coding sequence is TGCAGCGTTGAAGCGGTTTCTGGGGCCAACGTCCTGACTTTC. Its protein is CSVEAVSGANVLTF.